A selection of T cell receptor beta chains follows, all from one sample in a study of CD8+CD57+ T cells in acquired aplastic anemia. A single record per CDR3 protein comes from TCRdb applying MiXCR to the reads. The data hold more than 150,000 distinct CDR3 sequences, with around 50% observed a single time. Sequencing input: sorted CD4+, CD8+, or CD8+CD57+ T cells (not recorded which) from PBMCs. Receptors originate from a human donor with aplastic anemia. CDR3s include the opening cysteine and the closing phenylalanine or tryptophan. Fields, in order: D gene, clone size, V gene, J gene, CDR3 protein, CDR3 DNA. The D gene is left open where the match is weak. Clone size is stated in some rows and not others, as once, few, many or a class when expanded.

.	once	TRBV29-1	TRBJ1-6	CSVRSSYNSPLHF	TGCAGCGTTCGGAGCTCCTATAATTCACCCCTCCACTTT
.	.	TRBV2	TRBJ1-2	CASSVQGSRHGYTF	TGTGCCAGCAGTGTACAGGGAAGTAGACATGGCTACACCTTC
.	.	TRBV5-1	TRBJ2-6	CASSLGGQPGANVLTF	TGCGCCAGCAGCTTGGGGGGTCAGCCCGGGGCCAACGTCCTGACTTTC
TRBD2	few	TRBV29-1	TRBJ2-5	CSVGHRGGSETQYF	TGCAGCGTTGGTCATCGGGGGGGGAGCGAGACCCAGTACTTC
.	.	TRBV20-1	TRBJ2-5	CSARQAREAQYF	TGCAGTGCCAGACAGGCCCGAGAGGCCCAGTACTTC
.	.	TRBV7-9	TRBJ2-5	CASSPPDGRVAETQYF	TGTGCCAGCAGCCCACCCGACGGACGGGTTGCGGAGACCCAGTACTTC
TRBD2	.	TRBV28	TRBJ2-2	CASRLGGLAGVGELFF	TGTGCCAGCAGGTTGGGGGGACTAGCGGGCGTCGGGGAGCTGTTTTTT
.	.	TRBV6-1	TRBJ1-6	CASARGGHSSPLHF	TGTGCCAGCGCCAGAGGAGGTCATAGTTCACCCCTCCACTTT
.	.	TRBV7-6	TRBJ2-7	CASSLASAYEQYF	TGTGCCAGCAGCTTAGCTTCTGCGTACGAGCAGTACTTC
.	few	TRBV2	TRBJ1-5	CASSGIGDNQPQHF	TGTGCCAGCAGTGGGATAGGGGATAATCAGCCCCAGCATTTT
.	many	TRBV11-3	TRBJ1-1	CASSLDGEFMNTEAFF	TGTGCCAGCAGCTTAGATGGAGAATTCATGAACACTGAAGCTTTCTTT
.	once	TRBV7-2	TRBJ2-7	CASSLGLRGYEQYF	TGTGCCAGCAGCTTAGGGTTGAGGGGCTACGAGCAGTACTTC
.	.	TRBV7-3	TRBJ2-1	CASSLGFGHEQFF	TGTGCCAGCAGCTTGGGATTTGGGCATGAGCAGTTCTTC
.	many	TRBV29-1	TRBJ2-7	CSVSGPGYEQYF	TGCAGCGTTTCCGGGCCGGGGTACGAGCAGTACTTC
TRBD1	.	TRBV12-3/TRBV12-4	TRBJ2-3	CASSLPGQDTQYF	TGTGCCAGCAGTTTACCGGGACAGGATACGCAGTATTTT
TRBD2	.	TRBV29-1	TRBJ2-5	CSVTSGSTQTQYF	TGCAGCGTCACTAGCGGGAGTACCCAGACCCAGTACTTC
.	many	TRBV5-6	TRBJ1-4	CASSWGPNPATNEKLFF	TGTGCCAGCAGCTGGGGCCCAAATCCTGCAACTAATGAAAAACTGTTTTTT
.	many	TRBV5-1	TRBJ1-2	CASSLDNNYGYTF	TGCGCCAGCAGCTTGGACAACAACTATGGCTACACCTTC
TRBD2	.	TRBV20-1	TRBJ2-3	CSARGLAGVPSTDTQYF	TGCAGTGCTAGGGGACTAGCGGGGGTACCTAGCACAGATACGCAGTATTTT
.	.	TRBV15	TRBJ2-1	CATSRASLRSDNEQFF	TGTGCCACCAGCAGAGCGTCCCTTAGGAGCGACAATGAGCAGTTCTTC
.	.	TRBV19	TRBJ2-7	CASSPQVSYEQYF	TGTGCCAGTAGTCCACAGGTCTCCTACGAGCAGTACTTC
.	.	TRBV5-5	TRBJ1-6	CASSLDLGRDGSPLHF	TGTGCCAGCAGCTTGGACTTAGGCAGGGATGGTTCACCCCTCCACTTT
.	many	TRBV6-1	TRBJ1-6	CASSERILSPLHF	TGTGCCAGCAGCGAACGGATACTATCACCCCTCCACTTT
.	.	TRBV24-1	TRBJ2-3	CATRESGFGRDTQYF	TGTGCCACCAGAGAATCAGGGTTCGGTAGAGATACGCAGTATTTT
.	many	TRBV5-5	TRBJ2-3	CASSLAARGTDTQYF	TGTGCCAGCAGCTTGGCAGCGCGCGGCACAGATACGCAGTATTTT
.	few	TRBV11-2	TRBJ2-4	CASSLRRTDIQYF	TGTGCCAGCAGCTTAAGGCGGACGGACATTCAGTACTTC
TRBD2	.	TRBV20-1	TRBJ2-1	CGAPRTSGGYNEQFF	TGCGGTGCCCCAAGGACTAGCGGGGGATACAATGAGCAGTTCTTC
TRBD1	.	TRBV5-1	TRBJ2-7	CASSSRTGVGYEQYF	TGCGCCAGCAGCTCAAGGACAGGGGTTGGCTACGAGCAGTACTTC
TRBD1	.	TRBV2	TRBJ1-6	CASSPTQGAASPLHF	TGTGCCAGCAGCCCAACTCAGGGGGCGGCTTCACCCCTCCACTTT
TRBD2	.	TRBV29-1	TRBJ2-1	CSVFPGLATNEQFF	TGCAGCGTATTCCCGGGACTAGCAACAAATGAGCAGTTCTTC
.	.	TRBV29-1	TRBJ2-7	CSVAGNYPYEQYF	TGCAGCGTTGCTGGGAACTACCCCTACGAGCAGTACTTC
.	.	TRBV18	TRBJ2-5	CASSPASVQETQYF	TGTGCCAGCTCACCAGCCAGCGTTCAAGAGACCCAGTACTTC
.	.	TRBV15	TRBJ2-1	CATSRVKAPQQFF	TGTGCCACCAGCAGAGTTAAGGCTCCACAGCAGTTCTTC
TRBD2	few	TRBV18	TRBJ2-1	CASSPLAGAYNEQFF	TGTGCCAGCTCACCACTAGCGGGGGCCTACAATGAGCAGTTCTTC
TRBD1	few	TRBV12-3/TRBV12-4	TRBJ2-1	CASSSQGASYNEQFF	TGTGCCAGCAGTTCCCAGGGGGCTTCCTACAATGAGCAGTTCTTC
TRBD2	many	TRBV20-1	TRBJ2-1	CSARDPSGGNNEQFF	TGCAGTGCTAGAGATCCCAGCGGGGGCAACAATGAGCAGTTCTTC
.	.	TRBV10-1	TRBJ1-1	CASSVRANTEAFF	TGCGCCAGCAGTGTCAGGGCGAACACTGAAGCTTTCTTT
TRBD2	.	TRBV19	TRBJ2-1	CASRAGVSYNEQFF	TGTGCCAGCCGCGCGGGGGTGTCCTACAATGAGCAGTTCTTC
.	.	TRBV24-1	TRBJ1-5	CATRQSDQPQHF	TGTGCCACCAGACAGTCTGATCAGCCCCAGCATTTT
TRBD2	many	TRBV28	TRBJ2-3	CASKTGGLASTDTQYF	TGTGCCAGCAAAACCGGGGGACTAGCGAGCACAGATACGCAGTATTTT
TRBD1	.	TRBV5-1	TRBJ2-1	CASSAIVDRGPQEQFF	TGCGCCAGCAGCGCAATAGTAGACAGGGGGCCCCAAGAGCAGTTCTTC
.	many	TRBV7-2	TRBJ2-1	CASSLSVVQGEFF	TGTGCCAGCAGCTTATCAGTGGTGCAGGGTGAGTTCTTC
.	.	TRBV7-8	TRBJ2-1	CASSLVLHEQFF	TGTGCCAGCAGCTTGGTGCTGCATGAGCAGTTCTTC
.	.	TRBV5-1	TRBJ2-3	CASSLTRASTDTQYF	TGCGCCAGCAGTCTAACGAGGGCTAGCACAGATACGCAGTATTTT